This T cell receptor (beta chain) was sequenced in a study of cytomegalovirus exposure and HLA in healthy donors. With 60 Vbeta and 13 Jbeta primers, the PCR was carried out. Repertoires were generated with immunoSEQ multiplex PCR, while TCRdb's copy carries only in-frame clones and drops some. The sample lists roughly 100,000 clones, about 64% occurring once. Study outcomes and limitations: Later analysis suggested links between common viral pathogens and several top significant clusters.

Comment on this clone: Its cognate antigen is unknown.

With 4 bases clipped from V and 4 bases from J, the junction kept 8 bases outside the gene matches. The CDR3 contains 16 residues. CDR1 and CDR2 from the germline V gene are SGHKS and YYEKEE (reference sequence). The sequence derives from a female donor in good health and CMV-seronegative. Sequenced input: PBMCs. V is TRBV5-5 and J is TRBJ1-3; TRBD1 agrees at 10 bases. CDR3 sequence: CASSDGQGVVGNTIYF. The CDR3 DNA follows: TGTGCCAGCAGCGACGGACAGGGGGTGGTCGGAAACACCATATATTTT. The full variable domain, with the rest looked up from reference TRBV5-5 and TRBJ1-3, is DAGVTQSPTHLIKTRGQQVTLRCSPISGHKSVSWYQQVLGQGPQFIFQYYEKEERGRGNFPDRFSARQFPNYSSELNVNALLLGDSALYLCASSDGQGVVGNTIYFGEGSWLTVV.